The source of this TCR beta chain is a study of blood T cell repertoires in COVID-19 (dated by TCRdb to 2020 to 2021). Looking at the study overall: Samples covering the acute and convalescent phases of COVID-19 were provided by collaborators in the United States, Italy and Spain. The prospective study material was composed of cDNA or gDNA derived from T cells, B-cell-depleted T cells, or PBMCs. Subjects who had been exposed to COVID-19, were actively infected with it, or had recovered from it provided the deeply sampled blood TCRbeta repertoires that made up the dataset. A freely available public database, intended as a resource for researchers studying the immune response to SARS-CoV-2, is where the repertoires were released. The samples were drawn from the first 160 participants of the ongoing ImmuneRACE study and from over 950 subjects provided by 6 global collaborators. Nearly every sample came with metadata listing a de-identified subject ID, COVID-19 status, age in years and sex. Where available, HLA class I and class II types were obtained from metadata supplied by the sample provider rather than from assay-based typing. Study-wide conclusions, independent of this receptor: Clinical and demographic metadata were provided uncurated, with the amount varying by source and participant.

Relative to germline, V is missing 4 bases and J is missing 3 bases, with 6 bases of the junction outside any gene match. The CDR3 runs 16 amino acids, cysteine and phenylalanine included. Only CDR3 DNA is held: 48 bases, read in frame from base 1. Via the germline V gene (reference sequence), CDR1 is SEHNR and CDR2 FQNEAQ. One collaborating source in Seattle enrolled patients while the patients were actively infected and followed the patients over time throughout the course of disease. Whole blood was collected in K2EDTA tubes by collaborating institutions according to the institutions' own protocols. For TCRbeta analysis, collaborator samples were shipped as frozen whole blood, as isolated PBMCs, or as DNA extracted from either sample type. About this clone: What antigen it recognizes has not been identified. The input lacks base qualities; no much larger clone sits a single base away.

TCRbeta CDR3 regions were amplified from genomic DNA by means of the immunoSEQ Assay, a bias-controlled multiplex PCR. The original pipeline was this. Within the assay, amplification of reference gene primers was used to estimate how many nucleated cells each sample contained. To quantify the absolute abundance of each unique TCRbeta CDR3 rearrangement, sequence reads were collapsed and filtered. For each sample, productive Simpson clonality was calculated as the square root of Simpson's diversity index across productive rearrangements. Drawn from immuneACCESS, this table holds only the in-frame rearrangements with V and J called that TCRdb kept. Clones are partly lost; checked studies trace under half to an unresolved V gene and leave the rest unexplained. V, J and clone size are taken as reported in that table, and D and trimming were inferred from the DNA itself. A total of nearly 350,000 clones appear in this sample, about 88% of them only once. 7% to 8% of the sample rests with the top ten.

The sequenced material came from peripheral blood. Recombination joined TRBV7-9 with TRBJ1-4, with 9 junctional bases fitting TRBD1. This clonotype originated in an older woman with COVID-19, enrolled during active disease. Here is the DNA: TGTGCCAGCAGCTCTTCCGGGACAGGGCCTAATGAAAAACTGTTTTTT. Its protein product is CASSSSGTGPNEKLFF. Outside the CDR3, residues come from the reference TRBV7-9 and TRBJ1-4 proteins, so the full variable domain is: DTGVSQNPRHKITKRGQNVTFRCDPISEHNRLYWYRQTLGQGPEFLTYFQNEAQLEKSRLLSDRFSAERPKGSFSTLEIQRTEQGDSAMYLCASSSSGTGPNEKLFFGSGTQLSVL.